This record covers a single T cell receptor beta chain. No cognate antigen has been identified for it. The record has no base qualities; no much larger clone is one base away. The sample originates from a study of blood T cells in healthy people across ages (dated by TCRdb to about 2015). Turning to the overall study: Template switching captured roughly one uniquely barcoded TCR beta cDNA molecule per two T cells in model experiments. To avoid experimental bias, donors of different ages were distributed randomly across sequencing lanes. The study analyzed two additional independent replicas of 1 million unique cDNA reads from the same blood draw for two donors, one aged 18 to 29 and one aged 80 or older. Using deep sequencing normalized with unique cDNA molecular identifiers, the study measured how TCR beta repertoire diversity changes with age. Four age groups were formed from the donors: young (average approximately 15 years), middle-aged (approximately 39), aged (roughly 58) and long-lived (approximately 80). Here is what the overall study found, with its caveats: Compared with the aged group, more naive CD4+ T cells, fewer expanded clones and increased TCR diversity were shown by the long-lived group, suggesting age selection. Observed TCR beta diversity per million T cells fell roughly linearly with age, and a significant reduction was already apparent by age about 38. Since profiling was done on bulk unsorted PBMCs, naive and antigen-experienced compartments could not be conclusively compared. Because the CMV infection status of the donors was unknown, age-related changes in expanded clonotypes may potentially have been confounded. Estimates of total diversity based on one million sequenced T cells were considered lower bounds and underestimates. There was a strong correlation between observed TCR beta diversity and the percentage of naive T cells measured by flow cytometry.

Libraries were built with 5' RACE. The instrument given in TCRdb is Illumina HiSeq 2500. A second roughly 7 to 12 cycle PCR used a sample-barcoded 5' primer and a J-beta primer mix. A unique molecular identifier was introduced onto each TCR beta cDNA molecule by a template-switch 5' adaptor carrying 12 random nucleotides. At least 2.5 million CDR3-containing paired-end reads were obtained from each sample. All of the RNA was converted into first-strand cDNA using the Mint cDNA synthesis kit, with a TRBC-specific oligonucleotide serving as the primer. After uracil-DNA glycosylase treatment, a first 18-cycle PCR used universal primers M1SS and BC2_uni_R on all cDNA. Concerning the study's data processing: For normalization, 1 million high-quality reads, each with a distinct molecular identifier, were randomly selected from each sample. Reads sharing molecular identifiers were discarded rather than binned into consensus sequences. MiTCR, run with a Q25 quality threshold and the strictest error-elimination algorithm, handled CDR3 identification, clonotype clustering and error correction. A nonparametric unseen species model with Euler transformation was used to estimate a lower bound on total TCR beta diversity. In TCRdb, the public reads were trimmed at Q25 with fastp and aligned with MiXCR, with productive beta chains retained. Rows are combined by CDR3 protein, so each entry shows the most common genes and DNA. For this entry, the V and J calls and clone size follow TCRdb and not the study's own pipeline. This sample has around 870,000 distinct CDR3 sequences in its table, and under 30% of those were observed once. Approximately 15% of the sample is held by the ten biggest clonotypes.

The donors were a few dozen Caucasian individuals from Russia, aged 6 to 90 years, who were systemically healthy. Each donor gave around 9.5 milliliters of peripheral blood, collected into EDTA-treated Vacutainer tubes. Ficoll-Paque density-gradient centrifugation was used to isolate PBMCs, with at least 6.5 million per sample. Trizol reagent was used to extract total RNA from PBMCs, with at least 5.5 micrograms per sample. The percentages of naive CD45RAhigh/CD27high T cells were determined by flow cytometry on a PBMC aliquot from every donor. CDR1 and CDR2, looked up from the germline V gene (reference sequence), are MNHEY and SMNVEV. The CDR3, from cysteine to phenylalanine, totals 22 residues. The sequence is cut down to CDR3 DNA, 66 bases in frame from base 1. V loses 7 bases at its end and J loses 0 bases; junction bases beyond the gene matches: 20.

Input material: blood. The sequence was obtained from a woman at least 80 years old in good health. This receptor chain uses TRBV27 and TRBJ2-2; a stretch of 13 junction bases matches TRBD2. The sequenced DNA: TGTGCCAGCAACTTAACGAGGATTCCGGGACTAGCGGGGTTAGCGAACACCGGGGAGCTGTTTTTT. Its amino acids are CASNLTRIPGLAGLANTGELFF.